The 18 T cell receptor beta chains below come from one sample, sequenced in a study of T cell responses to AZD1222 COVID-19 vaccine. The table came from immunoSEQ multiplex PCR; TCRdb's copy has only in-frame clones and leaves some out. The table shows more than 85,000 clones, with about 89% occurring only once. The sample consisted of peripheral blood, taken on day 0 of AZD1222 vaccination. These receptors were taken from an adult in good health.

This clone appeared once. The CDR3 protein is CASSIVRVPRDEQFF. The CDR3 region has the DNA TGTGCCAGCAGCATAGTACGGGTCCCTCGGGATGAGCAGTTCTTC. This chain connects TRBV11-2 to TRBJ2-1, with D uncertain. V shed 5 bases and J shed 8 bases, with 19 bases lying between them. The germline gives CDR1 SGHAT, CDR2 FQNNGV. The CDR3 is made up of 15 amino acids.

CDR3 sequence (DNA): TGTGCCAGCAGCCCTCAGGGGGGCTATAATTCACCCCTCCACTTT. Translated: CASSPQGGYNSPLHF. The genes are TRBV7-2 and TRBJ1-6; 7 bases line up with TRBD1. This CDR3 has 15 residues. Germline-derived CDR1 and CDR2 are SGHTA and FQGNSA. The V segment lost 5 bases and the J segment 3 bases; nucleotides outside the gene matches: 4.

V and J are TRBV19 and TRBJ2-5; D is undetermined. In germline, CDR1 is LNHDA, CDR2 SQIVND (reference sequence). The V gene lost 4 bases and the J gene lost 5 bases, with 14 bases spanning the gap. CDR3 length: 14 residues. This chain's CDR3 is CASSSSGSFETQYF. As DNA, the CDR3 is TGTGCCAGTAGTAGTTCTGGTAGCTTTGAGACCCAGTACTTC.

The rearrangement joins TRBV6-2 or TRBV6-3 to TRBJ1-2; D is possibly TRBD1 (5 bases). V gave up 2 bases and J gave up 8 bases, with 15 bases separating them. Germline assignment: CDR1 MNHEY and CDR2 SVGEGT. The CDR3 is 14 residues long. CDR3 nucleotides: TGTGCCAGCAGTTACGGGACTTATTCGCCCGGCTACACCTTC. Residues: CASSYGTYSPGYTF.

The rearrangement joins TRBV30 to TRBJ2-1; D call uncertain. The CDR3 contains 12 residues. Germline V gene lookup returns CDR1 GTSNPN and CDR2 SVGIG (reference sequence). Trimming stripped 8 bases from V and 1 base from J, with 9 bases between. CDR3 sequence (DNA): TGTGCCCTCGGAGAGTCCTACAATGAGCAGTTCTTC. Residues: CALGESYNEQFF.

V gene TRBV7-2 combines with J gene TRBJ2-1, with 9 bases that match TRBD1. The length of the CDR3 is 15 residues. Germline V lookup: CDR1 SGHTA, CDR2 FQGNSA. With 8 bases clipped from V and 3 bases from J, the junction kept 8 bases outside the gene matches. CDR3 DNA: TGTGCCAGCTTACAGGGGGCCGGCCGCTACAATGAGCAGTTCTTC. This translates into CASLQGAGRYNEQFF.

This chain links TRBV6-5 with TRBJ2-7; D uncertain. Germline V CDR1 and CDR2: MNHEY, SVGAGI. With 2 bases removed from V and 3 bases from J, the gap between germline ends came to 8 bases. This CDR3 contains 13 residues. CDR3 amino acids: CASSYRTDYEQYF. CDR3 nucleotide sequence: TGTGCCAGCAGTTACCGGACGGACTACGAGCAGTACTTC.

This clone appeared a single time. The rearrangement uses TRBV5-1 and TRBJ2-5; D not resolved. The CDR3 length is 13 residues. The V end was cut by 0 bases, the J end by 4 bases, with 7 bases between. In germline, CDR1 is SGHRS, CDR2 YFSETQ. The CDR3 nucleotides read TGCGCCAGCAGCTTGGCATTAGGAGAGACCCAGTACTTC. Translation gives CASSLALGETQYF.

CDR3 residues: CASSIEGAEAFF. DNA for the CDR3: TGTGCCAGTAGTATCGAGGGAGCTGAAGCTTTCTTT. The genes are TRBV19 and TRBJ1-1, with D unclear. V lost 3 bases and J lost 6, with 8 bases in between. Germline CDR1 reads LNHDA; CDR2 reads SQIVND (reference sequence). This CDR3 comprises 12 residues.

This clone was observed a handful of times. The gene calls are TRBV11-2 and TRBJ1-2; D not resolved. V lost 1 base, J lost 4 bases, and 13 bases lay in between. Germline lookup yields CDR1 SGHAT and CDR2 FQNNGV. This CDR3 contains 15 residues. The CDR3 region is CASSLAGRFGYGYTF. The CDR3 nucleotides are TGTGCCAGCAGCTTAGCGGGCAGGTTTGGCTATGGCTACACCTTC.

This chain uses TRBV24-1 with TRBJ2-3, with TRBD2 as a possible D gene (5 bases). Between the trimmed V and J ends, which lost 4 bases and 0 bases, there was a span of 7 bases. The CDR3 consists of 14 residues. Per the germline V gene, CDR1 is KGHDR and CDR2 is SFDVKD. The CDR3 here is CATSERGSTDTQYF. In DNA form, the CDR3 reads TGTGCCACCAGTGAACGAGGGAGCACAGATACGCAGTATTTT.

This chain links TRBV11-2 with TRBJ1-1; a weak D match, TRBD1 (5 bases). The CDR3 loop spans 12 amino acids. The germline V gene has CDR1 SGHAT and CDR2 FQNNGV. Trimming left V 3 bases short and J 3 bases short, with 5 bases between. This CDR3 is CASSLGHTEAFF. The CDR3 DNA is TGTGCCAGCAGCTTGGGACACACTGAAGCTTTCTTT.

The chain recombines TRBV12-3 or TRBV12-4 with TRBJ1-1; D is unresolved. This CDR3 comprises 12 residues. V lost 5 bases and J lost 5, with 9 bases in between. The CDR3 loop is CASSLLGTEAFF. The CDR3 DNA reads TGTGCCAGCAGTCTACTGGGGACTGAAGCTTTCTTT.

The genes are TRBV5-1 and TRBJ1-5; D not certain. The CDR3 covers 15 residues. The germline V gene has CDR1 SGHRS and CDR2 YFSETQ. V was cut by 4 bases and J by 4 bases, with 15 bases left in between. The CDR3 DNA sequence: TGCGCCAGCAGCCCCTGGGGAGGGAAAAATCAGCCCCAGCATTTT. Encoded protein: CASSPWGGKNQPQHF.

This sequence joins TRBV2 and TRBJ1-2, with unresolved D. Germline lookup yields CDR1 SNHLY and CDR2 FYNNEI. This CDR3 is 13 amino acids long. V dropped 5 bases and J dropped 4 bases, with 11 bases sitting between them. The chain's CDR3 is CASSNQEGYGYTF. The CDR3, as DNA: TGTGCCAGCAGTAACCAGGAAGGCTATGGCTACACCTTC.

The CDR3 sequence: CASSLGQGSLAQHF. CDR3 nucleotide sequence: TGTGCCAGCAGCCTCGGACAGGGGTCCTTGGCCCAGCATTTT. J is TRBJ1-5 and V is TRBV7-9; 9 bases agree with TRBD1. Trimming cost V 5 bases and J 11 bases; bases outside gene matches: 10. This CDR3 contains 14 residues. CDR1 is SEHNR, CDR2 FQNEAQ, per germline (reference sequence).

J is TRBJ1-1 and V is TRBV5-4, with TRBD1 matching 7 bases. Germline V CDR1 and CDR2: SGHNT, YYREEE (reference sequence). CDR3 size: 15 residues. J was trimmed by 4 bases and V by 4 bases; bases with no gene match: 10. The CDR3 DNA reads as TGTGCCAGCAGCCCGCGACAGGGAATAAGCACTGAAGCTTTCTTT. Amino acid sequence: CASSPRQGISTEAFF. Full variable domain (missing parts from reference TRBV5-4 and TRBJ1-1): ETGVTQSPTHLIKTRGQQVTLRCSSQSGHNTVSWYQQALGQGPQFIFQYYREEENGRGNFPPRFSGLQFPNYSSELNVNALELDDSALYLCASSPRQGISTEAFFGQGTRLTVV.

The table lists this clone with a count of one. The chain employs TRBV11-2 and TRBJ2-7, with no clear D. Germline loops: CDR1 SGHAT, CDR2 FQNNGV. The CDR3 is 11 residues long. Trimming pared 5 bases from V and 3 bases from J, leaving 5 bases between. The CDR3 bases are TGTGCCAGCAGCGTTGGCTACGAGCAGTACTTC. This gives the protein CASSVGYEQYF.